The entry below describes one TCR beta chain. No antigen is known for it. This PCR relied on a set of 60 Vbeta primers and 13 Jbeta primers. Generated by immunoSEQ multiplex PCR, the TCRdb table keeps only in-frame clones and is missing some. The sample includes under 200,000 clones, under 80% of them seen just once. These data originate in a study of cytomegalovirus exposure and HLA in healthy donors. About the study: The study's early data release held tens of millions of unique TCRs from HLA-typed donors. Study-level findings and limits: For most TCR beta V segments, an earlier analysis put the productive rate at about 90% or about 30% of the time. The study put 150 to 200 TCR beta chains on its list as cytomegalovirus-associated.

Donors consisted of healthy bone marrow donors. Sample: PBMCs. This receptor was identified in a man in his forties in good health and CMV-seronegative.

CDR3 region: CASSTTVNSPLHF. In DNA, the CDR3 is TGTGCCAGCAGCACGACAGTTAATTCACCCCTCCACTTT. The rearrangement links TRBV7-9 to TRBJ1-6; D possibly corresponds to TRBD1 (5 bases). Germline V gives CDR1 SEHNR, CDR2 FQNEAQ (reference sequence). Trimming removed 5 bases at V and 6 bases at J, with 8 bases between. CDR3 size: 13 residues.